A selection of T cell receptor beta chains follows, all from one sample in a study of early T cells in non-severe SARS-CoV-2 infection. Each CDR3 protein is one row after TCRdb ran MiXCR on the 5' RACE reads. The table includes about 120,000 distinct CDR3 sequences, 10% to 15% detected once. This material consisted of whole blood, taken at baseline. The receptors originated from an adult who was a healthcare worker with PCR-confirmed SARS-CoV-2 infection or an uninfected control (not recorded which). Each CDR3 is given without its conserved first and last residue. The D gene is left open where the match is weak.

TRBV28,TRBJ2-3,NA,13,ASSPGTISTDTQY
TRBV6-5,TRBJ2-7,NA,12,ASSYDGLSYEQY
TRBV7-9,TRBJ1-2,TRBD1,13,VSSSGRTGYDGYT
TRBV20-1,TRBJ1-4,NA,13,SARDRGTLGEKLF
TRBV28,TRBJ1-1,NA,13,ASSLRRGRATEAF
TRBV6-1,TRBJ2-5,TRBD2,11,ASPSGLQETQY
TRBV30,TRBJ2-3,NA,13,AWNRGTPMAGTQY
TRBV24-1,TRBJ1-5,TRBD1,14,ATSTGGSRGNQPQH
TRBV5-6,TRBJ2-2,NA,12,ASSPPLGTGELF
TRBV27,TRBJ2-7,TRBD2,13,ASSPRTSGSYEQY
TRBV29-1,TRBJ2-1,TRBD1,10,SVERTGTEQF
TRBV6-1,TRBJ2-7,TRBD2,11,AGLADHSYEQY
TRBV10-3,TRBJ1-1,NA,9,AISESREAF
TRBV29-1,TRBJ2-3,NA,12,SVEAGKETDTQY
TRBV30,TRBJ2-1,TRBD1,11,AWSAGSDRVKF
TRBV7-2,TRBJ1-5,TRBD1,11,ASSTGGRQPQH
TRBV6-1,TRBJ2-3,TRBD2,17,ASSEETSQRGVPIYTQY
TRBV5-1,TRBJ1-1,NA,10,ASSGSFYEAF
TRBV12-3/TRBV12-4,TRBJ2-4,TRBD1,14,ASSFTETGGKNIQY
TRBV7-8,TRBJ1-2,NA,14,ASSLAGTGNDYGYT
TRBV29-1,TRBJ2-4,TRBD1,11,SVGGTGENIQY
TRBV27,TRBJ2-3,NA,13,ASSLGRPGTDTQY
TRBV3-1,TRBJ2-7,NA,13,ASSQGPGTPGEQY
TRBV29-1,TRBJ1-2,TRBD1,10,SVKQGSYGYT
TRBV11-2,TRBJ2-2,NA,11,ASSPGNTGELF
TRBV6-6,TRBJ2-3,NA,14,ASSSTTRRGLDTQY
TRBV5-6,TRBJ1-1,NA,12,ASSFGGEGTEAF
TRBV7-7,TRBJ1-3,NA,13,ASSPGGGAGNTIY
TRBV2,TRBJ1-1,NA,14,ASSEANWAANTEAF
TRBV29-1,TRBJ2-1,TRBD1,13,SVLGTGIFYNEQF
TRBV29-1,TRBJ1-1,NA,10,SQTRVGTEAF
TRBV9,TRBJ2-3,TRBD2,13,ASSITSGGPDTQY
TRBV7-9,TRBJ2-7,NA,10,ASSLVGYEQY
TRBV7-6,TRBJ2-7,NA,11,ASSLDQTYEQY
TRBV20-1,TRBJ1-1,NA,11,SARDKGSTEAF
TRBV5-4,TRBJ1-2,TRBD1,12,ASSPDRGVYGYT
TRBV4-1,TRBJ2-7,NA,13,ASSPGTADTYEQY
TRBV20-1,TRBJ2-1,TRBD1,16,SVEGKRAGTVSYNEQF
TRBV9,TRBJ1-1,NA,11,ASSPPDSLEAF
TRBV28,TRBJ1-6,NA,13,ASSYTGIQGSPLH
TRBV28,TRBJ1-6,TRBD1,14,ASSDARTGALRSLH
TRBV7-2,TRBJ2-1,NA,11,ASSLTDMNEQF
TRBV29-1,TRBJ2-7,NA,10,SVTGPAPEQY
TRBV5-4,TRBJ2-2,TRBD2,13,ASRRLAGDAGELF
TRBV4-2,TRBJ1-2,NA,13,ASSQGSSEDYGYT
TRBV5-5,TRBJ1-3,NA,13,ASSLQTGNGNTIY
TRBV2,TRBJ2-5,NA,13,ASNAIPGVVETQY
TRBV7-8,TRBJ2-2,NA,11,ASSLARAGELF
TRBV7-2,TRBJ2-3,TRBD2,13,ATSGGSLRTDTQY
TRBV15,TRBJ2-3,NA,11,ATSRDKTDTQY